This TCR beta chain was retrieved from a study of T-cell memory formation after mild COVID-19. Study results and caveats: Researchers found some responding clones in pre-infection memory, a sign that cross-reactive memory joined. Day 15 to 85 contracting clones showed balanced CD4/CD8; later expanders leaned CD4+.

As to this clonotype: The antigen is undetermined.

Constant-segment primers and 5'RACE yielded cDNA libraries for TCR alpha and TCR beta, each carrying sample barcodes and UMIs. TCRdb reprocessed the 5' RACE reads via MiXCR and lists one record per CDR3 protein. The sample has roughly 340,000 distinct CDR3 sequences, around 15% seen once. The germline V and J ends were trimmed by 4 bases and 5 bases, with 11 bases remaining between them. The germline CDR1 and CDR2 sequences are SGHTA and FQGNSA. CDR3 length equals 14 residues. Sequenced material: PBMCs or a T cell subset sorted from them (not recorded which). This chain joins TRBV7-2 and TRBJ1-4; no definite D call. This clonotype was obtained from a man aged 18 to 29 who had mild COVID-19 (a few samples of this study predate the infection). Cell type and time point are not known. The CDR3 loop reads CASSSRALNEKLFF. The CDR3 bases are TGTGCCAGCAGCTCTAGGGCTCTGAATGAAAAACTGTTTTTT. Filled out from reference TRBV7-2 and TRBJ1-4, the complete variable domain reads GAGVSQSPSNKVTEKGKDVELRCDPISGHTALYWYRQSLGQGLEFLIYFQGNSAPDKSGLPSDRFSAERTGGSVSTLTIQRTQQEDSAVYLCASSSRALNEKLFFGSGTQLSVL.